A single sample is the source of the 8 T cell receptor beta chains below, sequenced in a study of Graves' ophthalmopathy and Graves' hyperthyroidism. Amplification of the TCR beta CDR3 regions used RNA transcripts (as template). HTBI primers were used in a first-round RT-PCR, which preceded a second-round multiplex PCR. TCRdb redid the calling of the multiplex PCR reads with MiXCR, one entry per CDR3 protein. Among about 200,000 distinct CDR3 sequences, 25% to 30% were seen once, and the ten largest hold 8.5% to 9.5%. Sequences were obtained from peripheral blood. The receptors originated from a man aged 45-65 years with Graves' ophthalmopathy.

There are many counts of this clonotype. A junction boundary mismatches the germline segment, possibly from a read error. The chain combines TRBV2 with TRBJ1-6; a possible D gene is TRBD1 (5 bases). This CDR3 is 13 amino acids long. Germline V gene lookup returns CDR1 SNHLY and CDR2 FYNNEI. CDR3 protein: CASRGDYNSPLHF. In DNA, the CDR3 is TGTGCCAGCAGGGGGGACTATAATTCGCCCCTCCACTTT. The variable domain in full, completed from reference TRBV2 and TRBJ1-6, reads EPEVTQTPSHQVTQMGQEVILRCVPISNHLYFYWYRQILGQKVEFLVSFYNNEISEKSEIFDDQFSVERPDGSNFTLKIRSTKLEDSAMYFCASRGDYNSPLHFGNGTRLTVT.

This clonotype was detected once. The CDR3 here is CASSPAGNTEAFF. The CDR3 nucleotides read TGTGCCAGCAGTCCAGCAGGGAACACTGAAGCTTTCTTT. The V gene is TRBV12-3 or TRBV12-4, the J gene TRBJ1-1; D is uncertain. The germline V and J ends were trimmed by 5 bases and 1 base, with 8 bases remaining between them. The CDR3 spans 13 residues.

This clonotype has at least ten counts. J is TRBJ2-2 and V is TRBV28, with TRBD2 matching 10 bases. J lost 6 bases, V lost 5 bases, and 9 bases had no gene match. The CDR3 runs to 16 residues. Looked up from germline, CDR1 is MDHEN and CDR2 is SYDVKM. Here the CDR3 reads CASSHASGSLAGELFF. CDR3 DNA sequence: TGTGCCAGCAGTCATGCTAGCGGGAGCTTAGCCGGGGAGCTGTTTTTT.

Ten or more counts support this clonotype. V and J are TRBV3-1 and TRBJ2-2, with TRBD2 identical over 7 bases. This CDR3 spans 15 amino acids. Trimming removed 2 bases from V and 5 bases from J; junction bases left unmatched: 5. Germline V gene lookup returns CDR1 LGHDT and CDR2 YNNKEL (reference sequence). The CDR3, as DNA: TGTGCCAGCAGCCAAACGGGAGGTGGGACCGGGGAGCTGTTTTTT. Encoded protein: CASSQTGGGTGELFF.

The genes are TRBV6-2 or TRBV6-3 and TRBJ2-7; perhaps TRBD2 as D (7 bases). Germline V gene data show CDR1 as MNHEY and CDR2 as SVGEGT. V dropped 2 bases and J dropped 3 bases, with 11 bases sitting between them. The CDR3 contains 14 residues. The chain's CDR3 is CASSYGGAVYEQYF. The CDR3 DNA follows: TGTGCCAGCAGTTACGGGGGGGCCGTCTACGAGCAGTACTTC.

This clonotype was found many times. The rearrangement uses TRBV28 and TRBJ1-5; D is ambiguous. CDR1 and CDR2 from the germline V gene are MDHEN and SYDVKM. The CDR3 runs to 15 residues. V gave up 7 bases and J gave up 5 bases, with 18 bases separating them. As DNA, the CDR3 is TGTGCCAGCAATCGCCCTGAGATAGCATATCAGCCCCAGCATTTT. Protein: CASNRPEIAYQPQHF.

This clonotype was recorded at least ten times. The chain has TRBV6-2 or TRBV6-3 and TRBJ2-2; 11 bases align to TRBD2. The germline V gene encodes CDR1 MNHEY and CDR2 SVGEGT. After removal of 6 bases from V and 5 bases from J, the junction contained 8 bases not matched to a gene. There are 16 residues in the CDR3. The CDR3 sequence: CASSTGTSGETGELFF. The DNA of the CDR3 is TGTGCCAGCAGCACCGGGACTAGCGGAGAAACCGGGGAGCTGTTTTTT.

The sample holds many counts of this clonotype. The CDR3 DNA is TGTGCCAGCAGCCCCACCGGGGATCCGTACGAGCAGTACTTC. Protein product: CASSPTGDPYEQYF. The chain employs TRBV7-9 and TRBJ2-7; possibly TRBD2 for D (5 bases). Germline-derived CDR1 and CDR2 are SEHNR and FQNEAQ (reference sequence). The CDR3 runs 14 residues. Trimming took 5 bases from V and 4 from J, leaving 15 bases between them. Based on the CDR3 plus reference TRBV7-9 and TRBJ2-7, the full variable domain is DTGVSQNPRHKITKRGQNVTFRCDPISEHNRLYWYRQTLGQGPEFLTYFQNEAQLEKSRLLSDRFSAERPKGSFSTLEIQRTEQGDSAMYLCASSPTGDPYEQYFGPGTRLTVT.